The 21 T cell receptor beta chains below were found in one sample sequenced in a study of identical twins. TCRdb reprocessed the 5' RACE reads with MiXCR, giving one entry per CDR3 protein. The profile covers some 460,000 distinct CDR3 sequences, with 13% to 15% appearing a single time and about 0.52% taken by the ten largest. This sample was also put to use in a study of yellow fever vaccine responses in identical twins.

Source material: CD4+ T cells sorted from blood. The receptors originated from a woman between 18 and 29 years old in good health.

This clonotype was seen only a few times. The chain links TRBV7-2 to TRBJ2-3, with 10 nucleotides matching TRBD2. Trimming took 2 bases from V and 5 from J; bases not matched to a gene: 4. The germline V gene encodes CDR1 SGHTA and CDR2 FQGNSA. There are 15 residues in the CDR3. The CDR3 here is CASSLLAGGGDTQYF. The CDR3 region has the DNA TGTGCCAGCAGCTTATTAGCGGGAGGTGGAGATACGCAGTATTTT.

The chain recombines TRBV6-1 with TRBJ2-5; 15 bases are shared with TRBD2. In germline, CDR1 is MNHNS, CDR2 SASEGT. V was pared by 7 bases and J by 5 bases, with 5 bases of the junction left unmatched. The CDR3 covers 15 residues. The CDR3 coding sequence is TGTGCCAGCATAGGACTAGCGGGAGGGTCGGAGACCCAGTACTTC. Amino acids: CASIGLAGGSETQYF.

The chain recombines TRBV5-1 with TRBJ2-7; 7 bases match TRBD2. Germline CDR1 reads SGHRS; CDR2 reads YFSETQ. This CDR3 contains 16 residues. Trimming at V came to 2 bases and at J to 4 bases, leaving 12 bases not matched to a gene. The CDR3 DNA is TGCGCCAGCAGCTTTATGGTTGGGAGCGGGAAATACGAGCAGTACTTC. The encoded protein is CASSFMVGSGKYEQYF.

V is TRBV18 and J is TRBJ2-7, with TRBD2 as a possible D gene (5 bases). The V end lost 5 bases, the J end lost 7 bases, and 15 bases lay between the germline ends. This CDR3 contains 13 residues. Looked up from germline, CDR1 is KGHSH and CDR2 is LQKENI. The DNA for the CDR3 is TGTGCCAGCTCAAAAATTCGGGATGAAGAGCAGTACTTC. Amino acids: CASSKIRDEEQYF.

This clonotype was seen only a few times. The chain couples TRBV28 to TRBJ2-5; D remains unclear. The CDR3 loop spans 15 amino acids. The V end lost 1 base, the J end lost 0 bases, and 9 bases lay between the germline ends. CDR1 is MDHEN and CDR2 is SYDVKM in the germline V gene. The CDR3 DNA follows: TGTGCCAGCAGTTTATCGGGTGTAGACCAAGAGACCCAGTACTTC. It translates to CASSLSGVDQETQYF.

This clonotype was counted many times. This chain uses TRBV5-1 with TRBJ2-3; 8 bases line up with TRBD2. CDR1 and CDR2 (germline): SGHRS, YFSETQ. The CDR3 covers 13 residues. J was trimmed by 8 bases and V by 2 bases; bases with no gene match: 4. CDR3: CASSLVAGSTQYF. In DNA, the CDR3 is TGCGCCAGCAGCTTAGTAGCGGGGTCTACGCAGTATTTT.

This clonotype showed up many times. This chain links TRBV12-3 or TRBV12-4 with TRBJ2-1; weak D call: TRBD1 (5 bases). This CDR3 is 15 amino acids long. V dropped 1 base and J dropped 7 bases, with 14 bases sitting between them. The CDR3 sequence is CASSLGTTGVNEQFF. CDR3 nucleotide sequence: TGTGCCAGCAGTTTAGGGACAACTGGCGTTAATGAGCAGTTCTTC.

This chain connects TRBV27 to TRBJ1-5, with 8 bases fitting TRBD1. Germline assignment: CDR1 MNHEY and CDR2 SMNVEV (reference sequence). The CDR3 runs to 15 residues. V lost 5 bases and J lost 5; bases outside the gene matches: 8. DNA for the CDR3: TGTGCCAGCAGTCCAGGGGGCTGGGGGGATCAGCCCCAGCATTTT. The encoded protein is CASSPGGWGDQPQHF.

This clonotype has more than one count but fewer than ten. The V gene is TRBV6-5, the J gene TRBJ2-7; the match to TRBD1 covers 7 bases. The germline V gene has CDR1 MNHEY and CDR2 SVGAGI. V gave up 0 bases and J gave up 6 bases; unmatched junction bases: 8. The CDR3 covers 15 residues. This chain's CDR3 is CASSYSNRGSGEQYF. CDR3 nucleotides: TGTGCCAGCAGTTACTCAAACAGGGGCTCGGGCGAGCAGTACTTC.

CDR3 in amino acids: CASSLGLAGVPSTDTQYF. In nucleotides, the CDR3 is TGTGCCAGCAGTTTAGGACTAGCGGGGGTTCCTAGCACAGATACGCAGTATTTT. The chain links TRBV28 to TRBJ2-3; 13 bases agree with TRBD2. Germline assignment: CDR1 MDHEN and CDR2 SYDVKM. The CDR3 totals 18 residues. After removal of 2 bases from V and 0 bases from J, the junction contained 5 bases not matched to a gene. The full variable domain, in which reference TRBV28 and TRBJ2-3 provide the parts outside the CDR3, is DVKVTQSSRYLVKRTGEKVFLECVQDMDHENMFWYRQDPGLGLRLIYFSYDVKMKEKGDIPEGYSVSREKKERFSLILESASTNQTSMYLCASSLGLAGVPSTDTQYFGPGTRLTVL.

V and J are TRBV6-4 and TRBJ2-2; 11 positions agree with TRBD2. CDR3 size: 15 residues. The J segment lost 4 bases and the V segment lost 4 bases, leaving 2 bases of the junction unmatched. Per germline, CDR1 MRHNA and CDR2 SNTAGT. The CDR3 reads CASSALAGVTGELFF. CDR3 nucleotide sequence: TGTGCCAGCAGTGCACTAGCGGGAGTCACCGGGGAGCTGTTTTTT.

The rearrangement links TRBV14 to TRBJ2-1; D call uncertain. Germline V gives CDR1 SGHDN, CDR2 FVKESK. This CDR3 comprises 13 residues. Trimming took off 4 bases at V and 8 bases at J, with 12 bases between the two ends. The CDR3 coding sequence is TGTGCCAGCAGCCGGGTTGCCGTAGATGAGCAGTTCTTC. The encoded protein is CASSRVAVDEQFF.

A few counts support this clonotype. V is TRBV6-1 and J is TRBJ1-6; 7 nucleotides line up with TRBD1. V lost 6 bases and J lost 1; bases outside the gene matches: 9. Germline V lookup: CDR1 MNHNS, CDR2 SASEGT. CDR3 length equals 17 residues. The CDR3 here is CASRRTLDRSYNSPLHF. CDR3 sequence (DNA): TGTGCCAGCAGACGGACCCTGGACAGGTCCTATAATTCACCCCTCCACTTT.

The V and J genes are TRBV11-2 and TRBJ2-2; 12 nucleotides line up with TRBD2. Germline V gene sequence: CDR1 SGHAT, CDR2 FQNNGV. Trimming took 5 bases from V and 5 from J; bases not matched to a gene: 6. CDR3 length equals 16 residues. CDR3 nucleotide sequence: TGTGCCAGCAGCCCGACTAGCGGGAGAATTACCGGGGAGCTGTTTTTT. Translating gives CASSPTSGRITGELFF.

In regard to this clonotype: One junction end does not reproduce the germline sequence, and a read error may be involved. This rearrangement joins TRBV20-1 to TRBJ2-1, with 8 nucleotides matching TRBD2. Germline assignment: CDR1 DFQATT and CDR2 SNEGSKA (reference sequence). The CDR3 extends over 17 amino acids. The chain's CDR3 is CCARDPTGAGVSNEQFF. In nucleotides, the CDR3 is TGCTGTGCTAGAGACCCCACAGGAGCGGGAGTTTCCAATGAGCAGTTCTTC.

The chain joins TRBV20-1 to TRBJ2-3; D not resolved. Germline V CDR1 and CDR2: DFQATT, SNEGSKA (reference sequence). This CDR3 comprises 13 residues. V gave up 5 bases and J gave up 0 bases, with 9 bases separating them. CDR3 amino acids: CSALTTSTDTQYF. The CDR3 bases are TGCAGTGCTCTGACCACTAGCACAGATACGCAGTATTTT.

J is TRBJ2-3 and V is TRBV7-8, with TRBD1 identical over 9 bases. The length of the CDR3 is 15 residues. The junction had 6 bases not matched to a gene; V was cut back by 4 bases and J by 4 bases. The germline V gene encodes CDR1 SGHVS and CDR2 FQNEAQ. DNA of the CDR3: TGTGCCAGCAGCTCCGGACAGGGGTGGTCAGATACGCAGTATTTT. It translates to CASSSGQGWSDTQYF.

This clonotype has just a few counts. This chain links TRBV21-1 with TRBJ2-3; the DNA was not used to check the table's D call, TRBD2. TRBV21-1 is a documented pseudogene. The CDR3 totals 19 residues. The CDR3 reads CASSKIGKKREGRTDTQYF. The DNA for the CDR3 is TGTGCCAGCAGCAAAATAGGGAAAAAGCGGGAGGGCCGTACAGATACGCAGTATTTT.

In its sample, this clonotype was seen a few times. The chain has TRBV6-1 and TRBJ1-5, with a tentative D call TRBD1 (5 bases). Germline loops: CDR1 MNHNS, CDR2 SASEGT. The CDR3 sequence is 13 residues long. Trimming shortened V by 7 bases and J by 3 bases, and 10 bases separated the two germline ends. The DNA for the CDR3 is TGTGCCAGCACCGGGACCTTCAATCAGCCCCAGCATTTT. Its translation: CASTGTFNQPQHF.

The chain recombines TRBV6-1 with TRBJ2-1; 8 bases are a match to TRBD2. Germline V CDR1 and CDR2: MNHNS, SASEGT. With 5 bases clipped from V and 3 bases from J, the junction kept 3 bases outside the gene matches. The length of the CDR3 is 14 residues. The CDR3 loop is CASSRLANYNEQFF. The CDR3, as DNA: TGTGCCAGCAGTAGACTAGCGAACTACAATGAGCAGTTCTTC.

This clonotype was seen more than once but under ten times. This CDR3 reads CASSSQGRGSGDTQYF. The CDR3 DNA sequence: TGCGCCAGCAGCTCCCAGGGGCGGGGGTCGGGAGATACGCAGTATTTT. The gene calls are TRBV5-1 and TRBJ2-3, with D possibly being TRBD2 (7 bases). Germline assignment: CDR1 SGHRS and CDR2 YFSETQ. The CDR3 has 16 amino acids. V was shortened by 3 bases and J by 5 bases, with 19 bases between the two germline ends.